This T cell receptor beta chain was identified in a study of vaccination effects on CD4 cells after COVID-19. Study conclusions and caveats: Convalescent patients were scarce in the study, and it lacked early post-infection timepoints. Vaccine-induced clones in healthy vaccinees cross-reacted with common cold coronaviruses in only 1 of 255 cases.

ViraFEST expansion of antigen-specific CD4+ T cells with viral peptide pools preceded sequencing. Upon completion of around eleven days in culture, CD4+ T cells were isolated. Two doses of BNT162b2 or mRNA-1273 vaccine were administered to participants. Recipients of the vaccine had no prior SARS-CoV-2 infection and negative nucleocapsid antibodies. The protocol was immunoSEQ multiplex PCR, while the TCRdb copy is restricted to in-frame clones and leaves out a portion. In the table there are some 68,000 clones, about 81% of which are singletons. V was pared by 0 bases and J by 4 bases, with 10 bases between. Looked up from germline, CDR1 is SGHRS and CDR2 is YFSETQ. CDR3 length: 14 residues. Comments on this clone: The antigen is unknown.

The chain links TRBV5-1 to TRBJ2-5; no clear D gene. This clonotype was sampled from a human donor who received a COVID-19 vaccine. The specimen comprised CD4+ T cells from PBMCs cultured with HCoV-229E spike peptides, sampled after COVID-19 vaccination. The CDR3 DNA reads TGCGCCAGCAGCTTGGCCCGCCCGTCAGAGACCCAGTACTTC. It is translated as CASSLARPSETQYF.